In this sample, the clone carrying this T cell receptor (beta chain) turned up many times. The read ends 3 residues before the CDR3 terminus; that terminus is restored from the germline J gene. Caucasian heritage predominated among both patients and controls. Clones were sequenced by immunoSEQ multiplex PCR, and TCRdb holds only the in-frame ones, with some missing. In total the sample includes tens of thousands of clones, none of them seen once. From germline, CDR1 is KGHSH and CDR2 LQKENI. This CDR3 spans 14 amino acids. V lost 5 bases to trimming and J lost 2 bases, with 12 bases between them. This specimen belongs to a study of T cell clonality in common variable immunodeficiency.

The source material was peripheral blood mononuclear cells. The gene calls are TRBV18 and TRBJ1-2, with D possibly being TRBD1 (5 bases). The receptor comes from a person aged 18 to 70 in good health. The CDR3 protein is CASSSGAGNYGYTF. The CDR3 bases that were read are TGTGCCAGCTCATCCGGGGCGGGGAACTATGGC.